The T cell receptor beta chain under discussion was sequenced for a study of CD8+CD57+ T cells in acquired aplastic anemia. Study in general: Sorted CD4+ plus CD8+ cells gave DNA averaging about 3.2 ug.

CDR3 and TCR beta VDJ profiling relied on genomic DNA as the template. TCRdb analysed the reads with MiXCR anew, one entry per CDR3 protein. The sample holds about 180,000 distinct CDR3 sequences, roughly 63% seen once. CDR1 is ENHRY, CDR2 SYGVKD, per germline. Trimming cost V 4 bases and J 2 bases, with 12 bases left between them. The CDR3 loop spans 15 amino acids. Patients picked for sequencing had shown CD8+CD57+ cell expansion detected by flow cytometry. All patients were therapy-naive when blood was sampled. Specimen: sorted CD4+, CD8+, or CD8+CD57+ T cells (not recorded which) from PBMCs. This TCR came from a human donor with aplastic anemia. The V gene is TRBV10-3, the J gene TRBJ1-5; no clear D. The CDR3 spells CAISVAGGGNQPQHF. The CDR3 nucleotides are TGTGCCATCAGTGTCGCGGGAGGCGGCAATCAGCCCCAGCATTTT.